Each of the 15 T cell receptor beta chains below was sequenced from the same sample in a study of low-dose radiotherapy and immunotherapy resistance in tumors (dated by TCRdb to the early 2020s). The intended sense of this specimen's time point label: after trial treatment. Sample treatment or condition, as interpreted from the label and publication: LDRT plus nivolumab, ipilimumab, low-dose cyclophosphamide and aspirin (RACIN trial). The instrument was an Illumina HiSeq 2500. To make first-strand cDNA, Superscript III was used along with a set of TRAV- and TRBV-specific primers so that both the TCRalpha and TCRbeta chains were covered. TCRs were amplified for around 20 PCR cycles with Phusion, using a constant-region primer paired with the adapter attached to the V primers. TCRdb ran its own pipeline on the public reads, namely fastp trimming at Q25 and MiXCR clone calling, and kept in-frame beta chains. Merged by CDR3 protein, the rows form single entries marked with the most common genes and DNA. Across this sample there are tens of thousands of distinct CDR3 sequences, with less than 20% seen only once. 1.1% to 1.5% of the sample lies in the top ten.

Sample: PBMCs, taken after low-dose radiotherapy plus immunotherapy. The receptors were sampled from a male donor with prostate cancer.

This clonotype was detected ten times or more. The CDR3 DNA follows: TGTGCCAGCAGCAAAAGGGACAGTGAATCAGATACGCAGTATTTT. Its protein is CASSKRDSESDTQYF. The V and J genes are TRBV2 and TRBJ2-3, with 7 nucleotides matching TRBD1. Germline loops: CDR1 SNHLY, CDR2 FYNNEI. The CDR3 is made up of 15 amino acids. Unmatched junction bases numbered 10, after V lost 6 bases and J lost 4 bases. Complete variable domain (other parts from reference TRBV2 and TRBJ2-3): EPEVTQTPSHQVTQMGQEVILRCVPISNHLYFYWYRQILGQKVEFLVSFYNNEISEKSEIFDDQFSVERPDGSNFTLKIRSTKLEDSAMYFCASSKRDSESDTQYFGPGTRLTVL.

The chain uses TRBV7-8 and TRBJ2-5; 7 bases match TRBD2. The trim removed 4 bases at V and 2 bases at J, leaving 4 bases unmatched. The CDR3 has 14 amino acids. CDR1 is SGHVS, CDR2 FQNEAQ, per germline. CDR3 bases: TGTGCCAGCAGCTCTCTAGCGGCACAAGAGACCCAGTACTTC. This gives the protein CASSSLAAQETQYF.

V and J are TRBV5-1 and TRBJ2-3; D gene unclear. Germline V gives CDR1 SGHRS, CDR2 YFSETQ. This CDR3 is 15 amino acids long. V was cut by 4 bases and J by 2 bases, with 14 bases left in between. In DNA form, the CDR3 reads TGCGCCAGCAGCATTCAAGGGATTTTCACAGATACGCAGTATTTT. Residues: CASSIQGIFTDTQYF.

This clonotype was seen many times. The chain couples TRBV11-2 to TRBJ2-7, with no clear D. Germline V lookup: CDR1 SGHAT, CDR2 FQNNGV. This CDR3 is built from 12 residues. Trimming cost V 1 base and J 6 bases, with 7 bases left between them. CDR3 sequence reads: CASSLAGREQYF. CDR3 coding DNA: TGTGCCAGCAGCTTAGCTGGGCGCGAGCAGTACTTC.

This clonotype was detected only once. The DNA is left out, because the CDR3 cannot be placed on it with certainty; the CDR3 is given as TCRdb lists it. This CDR3 reads CASRGQGNTGELFFF. This rearrangement joins TRBV28 to TRBJ2-2; TRBD1, the D gene given by the table, was not confirmed from the DNA. The CDR3 length equals 15 residues, ends included. Germline CDR1 and CDR2: MDHEN and SYDVKM.

The gene calls are TRBV28 and TRBJ2-7; 14 nucleotides line up with TRBD2. The CDR3 consists of 20 residues. Per the germline V gene, CDR1 is MDHEN and CDR2 is SYDVKM. With 2 bases clipped from V and 0 bases from J, the junction kept 12 bases outside the gene matches. CDR3 in DNA: TGTGCCAGCAGTTTAAGTTTTACCGGGACTAGCGGGAGTCACTCCTACGAGCAGTACTTC. As protein: CASSLSFTGTSGSHSYEQYF.

The chain recombines TRBV10-3 with TRBJ1-6, with a tentative D call TRBD1 (5 bases). With 11 bases removed from V and 10 bases from J, the gap between germline ends came to 9 bases. Germline-derived CDR1 and CDR2 are ENHRY and SYGVKD. This CDR3 contains 10 residues. CDR3 residues: CASGGSPLHF. The DNA of the CDR3 is TGTGCCTCTGGGGGATCACCCCTCCACTTT.

This clonotype was counted at least ten times. V usage is TRBV6-4 and J usage is TRBJ1-2, with 9 bases matching TRBD1. Losses at the gene ends were 6 bases for V and 7 bases for J; bases not matched to a gene: 12. The germline gives CDR1 MRHNA, CDR2 SNTAGT. The CDR3 sequence is 15 residues long. CDR3: CASSENPGQGGGYTF. The CDR3 DNA follows: TGTGCCAGCAGCGAAAATCCGGGACAGGGCGGTGGCTACACCTTC.

Comment on this clonotype: A far larger clone is a single base away, which makes a read error likely. The CDR3 sequence is CASSQVVQGLEQYF. The CDR3, as DNA: TGCGCCAGCAGCCAAGTGGTTCAGGGGCTCGAGCAGTACTTC. The rearrangement links TRBV4-3 to TRBJ2-7; possibly TRBD1 for D (6 bases). Trimming took 1 base from V and 6 from J, leaving 13 bases between them. This CDR3 spans 14 amino acids. Germline V gene lookup returns CDR1 LGHNA and CDR2 YSLEER.

The chain couples TRBV11-2 to TRBJ2-1; no clear D gene. This CDR3 is built from 15 residues. From germline, CDR1 is SGHAT and CDR2 FQNNGV. Trimming removed 0 bases from V and 7 bases from J, with 13 bases in between. The CDR3 DNA is TGTGCCAGCAGCTTAGATAAAGCTCCTCGGAATGAGCAGTTCTTC. Its translation: CASSLDKAPRNEQFF. The full variable domain, with the rest looked up from reference TRBV11-2 and TRBJ2-1, is EAGVAQSPRYKIIEKRQSVAFWCNPISGHATLYWYQQILGQGPKLLIQFQNNGVVDDSQLPKDRFSAERLKGVDSTLKIQPAKLEDSAVYLCASSLDKAPRNEQFFGPGTRLTVL.

The table lists this clonotype with a few counts. This chain uses TRBV2 with TRBJ2-1; weak D call: TRBD2 (6 bases). The germline CDR1 and CDR2 sequences are SNHLY and FYNNEI. V lost 7 bases to trimming and J lost 0 bases, with 10 bases between them. This CDR3 is built from 14 residues. The CDR3 region has the DNA TGTGCCAGCACTGAGACTAGCTCCTACAATGAGCAGTTCTTC. Its protein product is CASTETSSYNEQFF.

This clonotype was seen repeatedly, ten times or more. The rearrangement joins TRBV4-2 to TRBJ2-1, with a tentative D call TRBD2 (7 bases). Germline V CDR1 and CDR2: LGHNA, YNFKEQ. The CDR3 is made up of 15 amino acids. Deletions cut 0 bases from V and 8 bases from J, with 14 bases between. The CDR3 nucleotides are TGTGCCAGCAGCCAAGATTACGGGGGGCTCGATGAGCAGTTCTTC. Its translation is CASSQDYGGLDEQFF.

This clonotype was counted ten times or more. This chain links TRBV13 with TRBJ1-1, with D possibly matching TRBD1 (5 bases). The CDR3 sequence is 15 residues long. Trimming took 1 base from V and 0 from J, leaving 9 bases between them. Per germline, CDR1 PRHDT and CDR2 FYEKMQ (reference sequence). The CDR3 loop is CASSLERGLNTEAFF. The CDR3, as DNA: TGTGCCAGCAGCTTAGAGAGGGGATTGAACACTGAAGCTTTCTTT.

This clonotype was recorded many times. The chain recombines TRBV7-9 with TRBJ2-1, with 11 bases aligning to TRBD2. Germline CDR1 reads SEHNR; CDR2 reads FQNEAQ (reference sequence). There are 15 residues in the CDR3. Trimming cost V 4 bases and J 3 bases; bases outside gene matches: 2. This CDR3 is CASSSTSGGYNEQFF. CDR3 bases: TGTGCCAGCAGCTCAACTAGCGGGGGCTACAATGAGCAGTTCTTC.

This clonotype has a count of ten or more. The gene calls are TRBV28 and TRBJ2-3; D might be TRBD2 (6 bases). CDR1 and CDR2 from the germline V gene are MDHEN and SYDVKM. This CDR3 is built from 15 residues. Trimming took off 5 bases at V and 0 bases at J, with 12 bases between the two ends. The DNA for the CDR3 is TGTGCCAGCAGTCCCCTCGGGGGAAGCACAGATACGCAGTATTTT. Translated, it gives CASSPLGGSTDTQYF. Full variable domain (remainder filled in from reference TRBV28 and TRBJ2-3): DVKVTQSSRYLVKRTGEKVFLECVQDMDHENMFWYRQDPGLGLRLIYFSYDVKMKEKGDIPEGYSVSREKKERFSLILESASTNQTSMYLCASSPLGGSTDTQYFGPGTRLTVL.